These T cell receptor beta chains were read from a single sample in a study of shared T cell receptors in the human thymus. Repertoires were generated with immunoSEQ multiplex PCR, while TCRdb's copy carries only in-frame clones and drops some. Here the sample spans approximately 730,000 clones, 80% to 90% being singletons. This sample also appeared in a second study, on human thymus T cells.

Material for sequencing was thymocytes. The receptors stem from a girl under three years old with a congenital heart defect. The CDR3 runs from the conserved cysteine through the conserved F or W. Fields, in order: V gene, clone size, J gene, D gene, CDR3 protein, CDR3 DNA. The D gene is left open where the match is weak. Size is omitted from some rows. Given values are once, few, many or a class for expanded clones.

>TRBV21-1|.|TRBJ1-2|.
CASSRVPRGRRNHGYTF
TGTGCCAGCAGCCGAGTTCCCAGGGGGAGGAGGAATCATGGCTACACCTTC
>TRBV4-3|.|TRBJ2-5|.
CASSQDPDTWETQYF
TGCGCCAGCAGCCAAGATCCAGATACGTGGGAGACCCAGTACTTC
>TRBV9|.|TRBJ2-7|TRBD1
CASSSRPGQSSYEQYF
TGTGCCAGCAGCTCTCGCCCGGGACAGAGCTCCTACGAGCAGTACTTC
>TRBV19|.|TRBJ1-2|.
CASRDTTEPNYGYTF
TGTGCCAGTAGAGACACCACAGAACCTAACTATGGCTACACCTTC
>TRBV7-2|.|TRBJ1-1|TRBD1
CASSAPSGTGNTEAFF
TGTGCCAGCAGCGCCCCCTCCGGGACAGGCAACACTGAAGCTTTCTTT
>TRBV27|.|TRBJ2-7|TRBD2
CASSLRRGSGGSYEQYF
TGTGCCAGCAGTTTACGGCGCGGGAGCGGGGGTTCCTACGAGCAGTACTTC
>TRBV19|.|TRBJ2-1|.
CASSIRSARGLDEQFF
TGTGCCAGTAGTATTCGGTCCGCCAGGGGCTTGGATGAGCAGTTCTTC
>TRBV4-1|once|TRBJ1-2|.
CASSQPRRGSRGYGYTF
TGCGCCAGCAGCCAACCGAGGAGGGGAAGTCGTGGCTATGGCTACACCTTC
>TRBV14|.|TRBJ2-5|TRBD2
CASSQEWEGSETQYF
TGTGCCAGCAGCCAAGAATGGGAGGGGTCGGAGACCCAGTACTTC
>TRBV5-6|.|TRBJ2-2|.
CASSPRDKNTGELFF
TGTGCCAGCAGCCCCAGGGACAAAAACACCGGGGAGCTGTTTTTT
>TRBV5-6|.|TRBJ2-6|.
CASSFSGDLSSGANVLTF
TGTGCCAGCAGCTTTTCGGGGGACCTTAGCTCTGGGGCCAACGTCCTGACTTTC
>TRBV4-3|.|TRBJ1-3|.
CASSQRGPRTDPTAGNTIYF
TGCGCCAGCAGCCAACGCGGACCTAGGACAGACCCCACGGCTGGAAACACCATATATTTT
>TRBV2|.|TRBJ2-3|.
CASSNGPRKPYTDTQYF
TGTGCCAGCAGTAATGGCCCTAGGAAGCCATACACAGATACGCAGTATTTT
>TRBV6-1|.|TRBJ2-3|.
CASSERAWRGPADTQYF
TGTGCCAGCAGTGAACGTGCATGGCGGGGGCCCGCAGATACGCAGTATTTT
>TRBV29-1|.|TRBJ2-2|TRBD1
CSVSKGTDQPTGELFF
TGCAGCGTTAGCAAGGGGACAGACCAACCGACCGGGGAGCTGTTTTTT
>TRBV5-1|.|TRBJ1-2|TRBD1
CASSPQGEALRHHNYGYTF
TGCGCCAGCAGCCCGCAGGGGGAGGCCCTCCGGCACCATAACTATGGCTACACCTTC
>TRBV4-2|once|TRBJ1-6|.
CASSFHYPGEGDNSPLHF
TGTGCCAGCAGCTTCCATTATCCAGGGGAAGGCGATAATTCACCCCTCCACTTT
>TRBV25-1|.|TRBJ2-5|TRBD2
CASEGGGVQETQYF
TGTGCCTCGGAGGGCGGGGGGGTCCAAGAGACCCAGTACTTC
>TRBV5-1|.|TRBJ2-1|TRBD2
CASSPHGLAGLYNEQFF
TGCGCCAGCAGCCCCCACGGACTAGCGGGGCTCTACAATGAGCAGTTCTTC
>TRBV18|.|TRBJ1-6|TRBD1
CASSQGTAQASPLHF
TGTGCCAGCTCACAGGGGACAGCTCAGGCATCACCCCTCCACTTT
>TRBV5-6|.|TRBJ1-1|.
CASSLDRSEVTEAFF
TGTGCCAGCAGCTTGGACCGATCTGAGGTCACTGAAGCTTTCTTT
>TRBV7-9|.|TRBJ1-5|TRBD1
CASSLSGQGENSNQPQHF
TGTGCCAGCAGCTTATCAGGACAGGGGGAGAATAGCAATCAGCCCCAGCATTTT
>TRBV27|.|TRBJ2-7|.
CASSSRDKSYEQYF
TGTGCCAGCAGTTCCCGGGACAAATCCTACGAGCAGTACTTC
>TRBV19|.|TRBJ2-7|.
CASSKSRENYEQYF
TGTGCCAGTAGTAAGTCGAGGGAGAACTACGAGCAGTACTTC
>TRBV19|.|TRBJ1-3|TRBD1
CASTRTGGEGNTIYF
TGTGCCAGTACTCGAACAGGGGGCGAGGGAAACACCATATATTTT
>TRBV19|.|TRBJ2-7|.
CASGAKSSYEQYF
TGTGCCAGTGGGGCAAAGAGCTCCTACGAGCAGTACTTC
>TRBV28|.|TRBJ1-2|TRBD1
CASGRGPGYTF
TGTGCCAGCGGCAGGGGGCCTGGCTACACCTTC
>TRBV6-5|.|TRBJ1-5|.
CASRSGHGKGQPQHF
TGTGCCAGCAGGTCGGGACACGGTAAGGGTCAGCCCCAGCATTTT
>TRBV7-6|.|TRBJ2-7|TRBD2
CASSLAIPGLAGDCEQYF
TGTGCCAGCAGCTTAGCAATACCAGGGCTAGCGGGGGATTGCGAGCAGTACTTC
>TRBV28|.|TRBJ1-2|.
CASSRSHWTANYGYTF
TGTGCCAGCAGTCGTTCCCATTGGACAGCTAACTATGGCTACACCTTC
>TRBV6-5|.|TRBJ2-2|TRBD1
CASSSGGQDAGELFF
TGTGCCAGCAGTTCAGGGGGTCAGGACGCCGGGGAGCTGTTTTTT
>TRBV27|.|TRBJ2-1|TRBD1
CASSDGTGPHNEQFF
TGTGCCAGCAGTGACGGGACAGGACCTCACAATGAGCAGTTCTTC
>TRBV6-5|.|TRBJ2-1|TRBD2
CASSPGTTYNEQFF
TGTGCCAGCAGTCCCGGGACTACCTACAATGAGCAGTTCTTC
>TRBV6-5|.|TRBJ2-7|.
CASSYTPKTGAYF
TGTGCCAGCAGTTACACCCCGAAGACGGGAGCGTACTTC
>TRBV28|.|TRBJ1-1|.
CASSHHYRVTEAFF
TGTGCCAGCAGTCACCATTACAGGGTCACTGAAGCTTTCTTT
>TRBV19|.|TRBJ1-1|.
CASSRTDETTEAFF
TGTGCCAGTAGTAGGACAGACGAAACCACTGAAGCTTTCTTT
>TRBV18|.|TRBJ1-1|.
CASSPPPGSGNTEAFF
TGTGCCAGCTCACCACCCCCAGGGTCAGGGAACACTGAAGCTTTCTTT
>TRBV4-2|once|TRBJ2-2|TRBD2
CASSQDGGGNSSGELFF
TGTGCCAGCAGCCAAGATGGGGGGGGAAACTCGAGCGGGGAGCTGTTTTTT
>TRBV9|.|TRBJ1-6|.
CASSGGGRNSPLHF
TGTGCCAGCAGCGGTGGAGGTAGAAATTCACCCCTCCACTTT
>TRBV19|.|TRBJ1-5|.
CASSTRAGYSNQPQHF
TGTGCCAGTAGTACCCGGGCGGGCTATAGCAATCAGCCCCAGCATTTT
>TRBV5-4|.|TRBJ2-2|TRBD2
CASSLGLAGGRGGELFF
TGTGCCAGCAGCCTCGGACTAGCGGGGGGGCGCGGCGGGGAGCTGTTTTTT
>TRBV18|.|TRBJ2-3|.
CASSPRRGSADTQYF
TGTGCCAGCTCACCAAGGCGAGGGAGCGCCGATACGCAGTATTTT
>TRBV6-7|.|TRBJ1-3|.
CASGIRGRSGNTIYF
TGTGCCAGCGGCATCAGGGGCCGCTCTGGAAACACCATATATTTT
>TRBV4-2|.|TRBJ1-4|.
CASSTTDLGSANEKLFF
TGTGCCAGCAGCACCACAGACCTCGGCTCGGCTAATGAAAAACTGTTTTTT
>TRBV6-5|.|TRBJ1-2|.
CASSYGGRDGYTF
TGTGCCAGCAGTTACGGGGGCCGGGATGGCTACACCTTC
>TRBV14|.|TRBJ2-5|.
CASSPPGGETQYF
TGTGCCAGCAGCCCCCCGGGTGGAGAGACCCAGTACTTC
>TRBV4-1|.|TRBJ1-3|.
CASSQVRIRYSGNTIYF
TGCGCCAGCAGCCAAGTGAGGATTAGGTACTCTGGAAACACCATATATTTT